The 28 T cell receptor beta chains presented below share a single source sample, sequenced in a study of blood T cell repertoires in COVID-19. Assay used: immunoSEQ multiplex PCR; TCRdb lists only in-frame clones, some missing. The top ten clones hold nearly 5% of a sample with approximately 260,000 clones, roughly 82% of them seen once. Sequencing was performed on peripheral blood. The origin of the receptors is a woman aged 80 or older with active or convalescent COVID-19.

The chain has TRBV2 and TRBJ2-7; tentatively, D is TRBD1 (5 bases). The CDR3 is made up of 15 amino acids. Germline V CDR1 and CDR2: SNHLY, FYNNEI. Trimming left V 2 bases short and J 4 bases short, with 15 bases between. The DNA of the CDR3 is TGTGCCAGCAGTGAATCCCAGGGTGTATCGTACGAGCAGTACTTC. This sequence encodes CASSESQGVSYEQYF.

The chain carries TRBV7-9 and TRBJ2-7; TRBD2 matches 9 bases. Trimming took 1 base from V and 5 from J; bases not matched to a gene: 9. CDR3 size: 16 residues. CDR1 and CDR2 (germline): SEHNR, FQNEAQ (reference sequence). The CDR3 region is CASSLENPGLADEQYF. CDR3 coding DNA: TGTGCCAGCAGCTTAGAGAATCCGGGACTAGCAGACGAGCAGTACTTC. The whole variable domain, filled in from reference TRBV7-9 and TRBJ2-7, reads DTGVSQNPRHKITKRGQNVTFRCDPISEHNRLYWYRQTLGQGPEFLTYFQNEAQLEKSRLLSDRFSAERPKGSFSTLEIQRTEQGDSAMYLCASSLENPGLADEQYFGPGTRLTVT.

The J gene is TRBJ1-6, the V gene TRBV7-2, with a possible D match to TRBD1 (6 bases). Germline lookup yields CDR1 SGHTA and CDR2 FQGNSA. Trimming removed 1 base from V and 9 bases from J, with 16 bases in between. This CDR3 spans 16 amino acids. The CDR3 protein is CASSLGSQGNGSPLHF. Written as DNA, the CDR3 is TGTGCCAGCAGCTTAGGATCTCAGGGGAACGGTTCACCCCTCCACTTT.

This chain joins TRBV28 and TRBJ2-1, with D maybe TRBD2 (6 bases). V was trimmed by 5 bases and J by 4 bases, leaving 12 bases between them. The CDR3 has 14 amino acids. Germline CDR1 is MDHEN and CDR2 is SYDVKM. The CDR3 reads CASSPAGGYNEQFF. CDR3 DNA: TGTGCCAGCAGTCCCGCCGGGGGTTACAATGAGCAGTTCTTC.

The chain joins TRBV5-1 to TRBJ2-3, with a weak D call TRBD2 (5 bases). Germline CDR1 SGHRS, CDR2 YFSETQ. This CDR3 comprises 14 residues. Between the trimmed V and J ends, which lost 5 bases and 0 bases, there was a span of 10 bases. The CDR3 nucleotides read TGCGCCAGCAGTTCCGGCGGGAGCACAGATACGCAGTATTTT. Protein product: CASSSGGSTDTQYF. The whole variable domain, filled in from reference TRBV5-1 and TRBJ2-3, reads KAGVTQTPRYLIKTRGQQVTLSCSPISGHRSVSWYQQTPGQGLQFLFEYFSETQRNKGNFPGRFSGRQFSNSRSEMNVSTLELGDSALYLCASSSGGSTDTQYFGPGTRLTVL.

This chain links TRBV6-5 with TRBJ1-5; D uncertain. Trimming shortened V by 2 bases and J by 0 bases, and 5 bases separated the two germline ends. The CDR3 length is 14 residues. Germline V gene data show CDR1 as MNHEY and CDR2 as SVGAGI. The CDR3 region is CASSYRYSNQPQHF. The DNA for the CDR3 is TGTGCCAGCAGTTACCGTTATAGCAATCAGCCCCAGCATTTT.

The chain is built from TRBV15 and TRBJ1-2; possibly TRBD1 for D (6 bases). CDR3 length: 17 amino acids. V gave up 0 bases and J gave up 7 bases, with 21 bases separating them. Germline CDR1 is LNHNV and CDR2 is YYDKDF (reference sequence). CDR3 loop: CATSRDLLDRIQGGYTF. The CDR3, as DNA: TGTGCCACCAGCAGAGATCTCCTAGACAGGATCCAGGGTGGCTACACCTTC.

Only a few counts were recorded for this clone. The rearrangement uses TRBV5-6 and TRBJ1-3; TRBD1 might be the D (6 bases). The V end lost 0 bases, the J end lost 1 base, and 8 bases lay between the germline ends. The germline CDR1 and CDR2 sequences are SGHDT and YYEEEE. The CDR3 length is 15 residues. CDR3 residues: CASSLGGLSGNTIYF. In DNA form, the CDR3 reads TGTGCCAGCAGCTTGGGGGGGCTATCTGGAAACACCATATATTTT.

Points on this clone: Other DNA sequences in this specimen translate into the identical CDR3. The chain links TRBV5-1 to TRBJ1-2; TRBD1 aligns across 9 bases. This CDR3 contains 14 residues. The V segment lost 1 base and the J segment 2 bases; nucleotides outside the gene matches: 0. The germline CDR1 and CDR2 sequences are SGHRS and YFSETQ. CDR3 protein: CASSLTGGNYGYTF. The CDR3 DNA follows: TGCGCCAGCAGCTTGACAGGGGGCAACTATGGCTACACCTTC.

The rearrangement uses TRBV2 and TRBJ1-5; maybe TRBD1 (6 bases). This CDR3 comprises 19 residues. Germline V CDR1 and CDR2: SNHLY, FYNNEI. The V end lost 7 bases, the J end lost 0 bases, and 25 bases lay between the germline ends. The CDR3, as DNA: TGTGCCAGCAATTCACCAAGGGACACCGGGCAATATAGCAATCAGCCCCAGCATTTT. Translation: CASNSPRDTGQYSNQPQHF.

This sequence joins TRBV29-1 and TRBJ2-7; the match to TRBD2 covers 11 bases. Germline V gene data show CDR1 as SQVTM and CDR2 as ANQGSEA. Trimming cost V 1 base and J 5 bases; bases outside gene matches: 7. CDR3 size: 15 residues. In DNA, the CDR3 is TGCAGCGTTGAAGGTGGTACTAGCGGGAGACACGAGCAGTACTTC. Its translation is CSVEGGTSGRHEQYF.

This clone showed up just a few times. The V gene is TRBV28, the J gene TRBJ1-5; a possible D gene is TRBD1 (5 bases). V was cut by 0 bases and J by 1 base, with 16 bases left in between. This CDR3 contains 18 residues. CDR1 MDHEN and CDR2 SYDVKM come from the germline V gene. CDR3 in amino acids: CASSLWGLGGRSNQPQHF. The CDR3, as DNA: TGTGCCAGCAGTTTATGGGGGTTGGGGGGTCGAAGCAATCAGCCCCAGCATTTT.

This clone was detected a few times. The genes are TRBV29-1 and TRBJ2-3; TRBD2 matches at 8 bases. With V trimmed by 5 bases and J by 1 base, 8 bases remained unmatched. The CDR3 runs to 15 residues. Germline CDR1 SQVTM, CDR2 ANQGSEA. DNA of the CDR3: TGCAGCGTTCTTAGCGGGAAATGGGGCACAGATACGCAGTATTTT. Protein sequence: CSVLSGKWGTDTQYF.

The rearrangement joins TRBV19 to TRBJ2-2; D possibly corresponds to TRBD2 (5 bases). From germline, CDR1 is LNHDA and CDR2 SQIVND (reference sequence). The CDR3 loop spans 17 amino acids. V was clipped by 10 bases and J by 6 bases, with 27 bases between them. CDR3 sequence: CATEGSGVLLAPGELFF. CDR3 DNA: TGTGCCACCGAAGGGTCCGGGGTGCTCCTCGCCCCCGGGGAGCTGTTTTTT. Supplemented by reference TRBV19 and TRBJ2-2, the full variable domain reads DGGITQSPKYLFRKEGQNVTLSCEQNLNHDAMYWYRQDPGQGLRLIYYSQIVNDFQKGDIAEGYSVSREKKESFPLTVTSAQKNPTAFYLCATEGSGVLLAPGELFFGEGSRLTVL.

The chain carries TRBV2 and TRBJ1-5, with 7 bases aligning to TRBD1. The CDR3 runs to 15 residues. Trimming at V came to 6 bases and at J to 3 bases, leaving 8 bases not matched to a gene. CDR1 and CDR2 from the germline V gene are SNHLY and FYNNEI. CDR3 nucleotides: TGTGCCAGCAGCGCCAGGGGGAGTGTCAATCAGCCCCAGCATTTT. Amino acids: CASSARGSVNQPQHF.

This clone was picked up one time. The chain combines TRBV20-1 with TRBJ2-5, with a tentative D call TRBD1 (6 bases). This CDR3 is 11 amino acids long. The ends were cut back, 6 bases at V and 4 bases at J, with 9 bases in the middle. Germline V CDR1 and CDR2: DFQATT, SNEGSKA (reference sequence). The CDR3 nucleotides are TGCAGTGCACACAGGGTAGAGACCCAGTACTTC. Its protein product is CSAHRVETQYF.

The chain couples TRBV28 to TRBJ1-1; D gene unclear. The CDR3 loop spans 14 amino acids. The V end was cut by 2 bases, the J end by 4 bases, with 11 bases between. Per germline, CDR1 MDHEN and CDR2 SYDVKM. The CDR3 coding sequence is TGTGCCAGCAGTTTAGGAGGGTTGGGCACTGAAGCTTTCTTT. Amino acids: CASSLGGLGTEAFF. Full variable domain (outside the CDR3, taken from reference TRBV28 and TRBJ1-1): DVKVTQSSRYLVKRTGEKVFLECVQDMDHENMFWYRQDPGLGLRLIYFSYDVKMKEKGDIPEGYSVSREKKERFSLILESASTNQTSMYLCASSLGGLGTEAFFGQGTRLTVV.

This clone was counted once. CDR3 in amino acids: CASTNGIQETQYF. CDR3 bases: TGTGCCAGCACTAACGGGATCCAAGAGACCCAGTACTTC. This chain uses TRBV5-6 with TRBJ2-5, with a tentative D call TRBD2 (5 bases). Trimming pared 6 bases from V and 1 base from J, leaving 10 bases between. This CDR3 is 13 amino acids long. CDR1 and CDR2 (germline): SGHDT, YYEEEE.

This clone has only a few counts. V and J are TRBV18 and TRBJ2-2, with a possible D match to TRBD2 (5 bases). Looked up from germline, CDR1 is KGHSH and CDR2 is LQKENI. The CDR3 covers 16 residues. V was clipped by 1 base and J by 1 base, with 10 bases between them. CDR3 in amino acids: CASSPRATKNTGELFF. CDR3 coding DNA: TGTGCCAGCTCACCACGTGCGACTAAGAACACCGGGGAGCTGTTTTTT.

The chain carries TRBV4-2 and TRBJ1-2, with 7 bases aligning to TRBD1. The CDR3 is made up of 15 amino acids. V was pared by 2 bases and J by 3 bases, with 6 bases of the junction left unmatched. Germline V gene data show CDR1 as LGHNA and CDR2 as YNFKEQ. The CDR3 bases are TGTGCCAGCAGCCAACAGACAGGGCCTTACTATGGCTACACCTTC. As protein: CASSQQTGPYYGYTF.

The CDR3 sequence: CASSLRGGERTEAFF. Written as DNA, the CDR3 is TGTGCCAGCAGCTTAAGGGGGGGCGAAAGGACTGAAGCTTTCTTT. The genes are TRBV7-9 and TRBJ1-1; possibly TRBD1 for D (6 bases). CDR3 size: 15 residues. The V end was cut by 2 bases, the J end by 5 bases, with 15 bases between. Germline CDR1 SEHNR, CDR2 FQNEAQ (reference sequence).

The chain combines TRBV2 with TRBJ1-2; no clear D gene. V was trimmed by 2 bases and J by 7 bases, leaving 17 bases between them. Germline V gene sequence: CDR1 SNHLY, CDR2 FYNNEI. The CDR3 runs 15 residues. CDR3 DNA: TGTGCCAGCAGTGAAAATGGTGGCAGCGGGATTGGCTACACCTTC. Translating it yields CASSENGGSGIGYTF.

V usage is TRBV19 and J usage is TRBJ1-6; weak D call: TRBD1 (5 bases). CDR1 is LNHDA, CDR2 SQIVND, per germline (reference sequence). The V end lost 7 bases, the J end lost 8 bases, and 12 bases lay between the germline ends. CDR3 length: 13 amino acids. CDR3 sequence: CASKRREDSPLHF. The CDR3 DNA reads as TGTGCCAGTAAGCGCAGGGAGGATTCACCCCTCCACTTT.

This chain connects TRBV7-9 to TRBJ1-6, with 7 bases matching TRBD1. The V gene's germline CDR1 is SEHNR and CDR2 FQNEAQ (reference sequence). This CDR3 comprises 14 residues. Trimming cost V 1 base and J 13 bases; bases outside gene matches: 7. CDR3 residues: CASSLDRGFYPLHF. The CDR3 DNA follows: TGTGCCAGCAGCTTAGACAGGGGATTTTATCCCCTCCACTTT.

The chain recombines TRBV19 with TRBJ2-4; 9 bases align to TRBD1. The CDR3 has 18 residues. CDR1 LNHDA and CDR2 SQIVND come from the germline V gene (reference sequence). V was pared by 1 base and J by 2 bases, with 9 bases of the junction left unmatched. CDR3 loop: CASSIGGRDRVTKNIQYF. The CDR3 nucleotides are TGTGCCAGTAGTATAGGGGGACGGGACAGGGTAACCAAAAACATTCAGTACTTC.

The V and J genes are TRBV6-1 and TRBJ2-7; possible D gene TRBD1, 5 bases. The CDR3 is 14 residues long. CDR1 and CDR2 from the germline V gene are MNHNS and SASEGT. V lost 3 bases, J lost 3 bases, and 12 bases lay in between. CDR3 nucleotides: TGTGCCAGCAGTGATGGTGGGGCTAACTACGAGCAGTACTTC. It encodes CASSDGGANYEQYF.

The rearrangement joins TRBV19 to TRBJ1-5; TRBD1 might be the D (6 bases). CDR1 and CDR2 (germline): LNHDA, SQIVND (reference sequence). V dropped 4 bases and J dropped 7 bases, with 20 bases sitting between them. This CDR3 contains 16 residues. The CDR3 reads CASSTGGPGSRQPQHF. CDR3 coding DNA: TGTGCCAGTAGTACGGGGGGGCCCGGTTCCCGGCAGCCCCAGCATTTT.

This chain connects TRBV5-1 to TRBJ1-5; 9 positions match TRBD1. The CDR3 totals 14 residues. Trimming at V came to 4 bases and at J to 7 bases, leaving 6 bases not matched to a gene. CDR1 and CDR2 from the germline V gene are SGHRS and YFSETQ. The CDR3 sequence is CASSITGGGQPQHF. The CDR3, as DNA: TGCGCCAGCAGCATCACAGGGGGCGGACAGCCCCAGCATTTT.